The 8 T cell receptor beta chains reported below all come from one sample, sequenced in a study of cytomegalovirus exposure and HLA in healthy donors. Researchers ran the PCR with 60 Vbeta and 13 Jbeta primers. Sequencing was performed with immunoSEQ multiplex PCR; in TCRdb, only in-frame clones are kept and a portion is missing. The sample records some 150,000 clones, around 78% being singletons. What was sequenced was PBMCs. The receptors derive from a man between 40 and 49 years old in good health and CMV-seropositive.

The CDR3 region is CASSRTQTGLGYGYTF. In DNA form, the CDR3 reads TGTGCCAGCAGCCGTACTCAGACAGGGTTGGGCTATGGCTACACCTTC. The chain combines TRBV11-2 with TRBJ1-2; 7 nucleotides line up with TRBD1. With 5 bases clipped from V and 4 bases from J, the junction kept 13 bases outside the gene matches. The CDR3 covers 16 residues. In germline, CDR1 is SGHAT, CDR2 FQNNGV.

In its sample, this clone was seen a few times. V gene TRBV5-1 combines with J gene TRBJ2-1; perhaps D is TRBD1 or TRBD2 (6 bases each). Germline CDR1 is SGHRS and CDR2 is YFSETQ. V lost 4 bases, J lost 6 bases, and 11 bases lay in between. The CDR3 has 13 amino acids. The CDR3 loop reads CASSVGGANEQFF. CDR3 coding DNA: TGCGCCAGCAGCGTGGGGGGCGCCAATGAGCAGTTCTTC.

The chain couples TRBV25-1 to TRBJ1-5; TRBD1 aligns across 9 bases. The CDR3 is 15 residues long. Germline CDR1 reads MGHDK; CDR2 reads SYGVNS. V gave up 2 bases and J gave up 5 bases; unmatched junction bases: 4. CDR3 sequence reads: CASSEEGQGDQPQHF. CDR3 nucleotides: TGTGCCAGCAGTGAAGAGGGACAGGGAGATCAGCCCCAGCATTTT.

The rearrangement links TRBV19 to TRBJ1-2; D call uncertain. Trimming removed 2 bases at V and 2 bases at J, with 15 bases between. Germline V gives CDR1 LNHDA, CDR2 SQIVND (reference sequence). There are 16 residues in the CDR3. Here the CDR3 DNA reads TGTGCCAGTAGTATAAGAGCAGGAATCGCAAACTATGGCTACACCTTC. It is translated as CASSIRAGIANYGYTF.

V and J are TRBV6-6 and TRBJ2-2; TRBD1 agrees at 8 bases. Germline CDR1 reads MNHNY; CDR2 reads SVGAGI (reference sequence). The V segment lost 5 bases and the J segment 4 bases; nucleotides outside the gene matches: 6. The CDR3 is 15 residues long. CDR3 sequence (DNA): TGTGCCAGCAGTCAGGACAGGGTCGGCACCGGGGAGCTGTTTTTT. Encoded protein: CASSQDRVGTGELFF.

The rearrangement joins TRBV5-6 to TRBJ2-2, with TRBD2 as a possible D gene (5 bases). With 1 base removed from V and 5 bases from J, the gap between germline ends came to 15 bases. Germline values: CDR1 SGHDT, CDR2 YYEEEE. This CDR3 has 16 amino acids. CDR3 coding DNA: TGTGCCAGCAGCTTGTATTTATTGAGGGCTACCGGGGAGCTGTTTTTT. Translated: CASSLYLLRATGELFF. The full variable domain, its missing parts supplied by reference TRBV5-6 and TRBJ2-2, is DAGVTQSPTHLIKTRGQQVTLRCSPKSGHDTVSWYQQALGQGPQFIFQYYEEEERQRGNFPDRFSGHQFPNYSSELNVNALLLGDSALYLCASSLYLLRATGELFFGEGSRLTVL.

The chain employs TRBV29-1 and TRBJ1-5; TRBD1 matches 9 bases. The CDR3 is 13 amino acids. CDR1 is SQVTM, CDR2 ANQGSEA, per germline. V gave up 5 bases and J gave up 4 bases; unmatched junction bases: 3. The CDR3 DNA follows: TGCAGCGTTCAGGGGACAGGGAATCAGCCCCAGCATTTT. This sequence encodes CSVQGTGNQPQHF.

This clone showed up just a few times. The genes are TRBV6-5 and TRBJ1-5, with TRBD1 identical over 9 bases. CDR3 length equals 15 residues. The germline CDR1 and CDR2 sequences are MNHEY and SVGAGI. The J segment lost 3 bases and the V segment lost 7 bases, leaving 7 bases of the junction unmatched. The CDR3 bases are TGTGCCAGCACCCCGGACAGGGGACCCAATCAGCCCCAGCATTTT. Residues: CASTPDRGPNQPQHF.